The entry below describes one T cell receptor (beta chain). There were healthy Caucasian individuals from Russia, aged 6 to 90, serving as donors. The data stem from a study of blood T cells in healthy people across ages. Trimming pared 3 bases from V and 14 bases from J, leaving 33 bases between. Per germline, CDR1 GTSNPN and CDR2 SVGIG (reference sequence). The CDR3 extends over 17 amino acids. Sample-barcoded 5' priming and a J-beta primer mix drove a second PCR of 7 to 11 cycles. TCRdb reprocessed the 5' RACE reads via MiXCR and lists one record per CDR3 protein. This sample carries around 800,000 distinct CDR3 sequences, roughly 50% of them seen once, and the ten largest clones take approximately 41%.

The chain is built from TRBV30 and TRBJ2-3, with D possibly being TRBD2 (6 bases). The specimen sequenced was blood. The receptor's source is an elderly man in good health. This CDR3 reads CAWRDRGTLIRGRYAYF. CDR3 DNA: TGTGCCTGGAGGGACCGGGGGACGTTAATTCGGGGGAGATACGCGTATTTT.